This entry lists 18 T cell receptor beta chains sequenced from one sample in a study of CD8 T cell repertoires and HIV-1 epitope variants (TCRdb year 2020). The library was produced with the immunoSEQ multiplex PCR assay. Imported from immuneACCESS, the table was reduced by TCRdb to in-frame sequences with V and J called. These copies leave out some clones; in studies compared against another copy, an unresolved V gene accounts for under half, and the cause of the remainder is not known. A total of more than 3,500 clones appear in this sample, more than 60% of them only once. Of the sample, 40% to 45% falls within the top ten clones. These receptors are not linked to any known antigen. Sequences were obtained from cultured CD8+ T cells derived from PBMCs. The receptors here all came from a male donor with HIV.

The V call is TRBV28, the J call TRBJ2-7, with TRBD2 identical over 8 bases. Germline trimming cut 2 bases from V and 6 bases from J; bases unmatched to any gene: 12. Germline V gene lookup returns CDR1 MDHEN and CDR2 SYDVKM. The CDR3 loop spans 16 amino acids. CDR3 sequence: CASSLILAGALGEQYF. CDR3 nucleotides: TGTGCCAGCAGTTTAATTCTAGCGGGCGCCTTAGGCGAGCAGTACTTC.

Only one count was recorded for this clone. The chain links TRBV28 to TRBJ1-3; D is ambiguous. The length of the CDR3 is 13 residues. Germline lookup yields CDR1 MDHEN and CDR2 SYDVKM. V was shortened by 5 bases and J by 0 bases, with 5 bases between the two germline ends. Here the CDR3 DNA reads TGTGCCAGCAGTGGCCCCTCTGGAAACACCATATATTTT. It yields the protein CASSGPSGNTIYF.

This chain connects TRBV7-9 to TRBJ1-2; TRBD1 aligns across 8 bases. V lost 2 bases, J lost 1 base, and 6 bases stayed unmatched. There are 16 residues in the CDR3. Germline-derived CDR1 and CDR2 are SEHNR and FQNEAQ (reference sequence). CDR3 sequence reads: CASSLTTGEGNYGYTF. Here the CDR3 DNA reads TGTGCCAGCAGCTTAACGACAGGGGAAGGTAACTATGGCTACACCTTC.

In its sample, this clone ranks as large (0.1 to 1%). This chain joins TRBV5-6 and TRBJ1-2; no clear D gene. Germline V gene sequence: CDR1 SGHDT, CDR2 YYEEEE. The V end was cut by 4 bases, the J end by 3 bases, with 19 bases between. The CDR3 has 16 amino acids. CDR3 sequence reads: CASSPWPVELDYGYTF. The CDR3 DNA reads as TGTGCCAGCAGCCCTTGGCCGGTAGAATTGGACTATGGCTACACCTTC.

The chain uses TRBV6-1 and TRBJ2-2; D is perhaps TRBD1 (5 bases). The CDR3 is 13 amino acids. V gave up 0 bases and J gave up 7 bases, with 6 bases separating them. Per germline, CDR1 MNHNS and CDR2 SASEGT. The CDR3 region has the DNA TGTGCCAGCAGTGAAGCGGGGCACGGGGAGCTGTTTTTT. Residues: CASSEAGHGELFF.

The J gene is TRBJ2-7, the V gene TRBV28; D is ambiguous. V was cut by 5 bases and J by 4 bases, with 6 bases left in between. CDR1 and CDR2 (germline): MDHEN, SYDVKM. The CDR3 extends over 11 amino acids. CDR3 loop: CASSHLYEQYF. The CDR3 DNA sequence: TGTGCCAGCAGTCACTTGTACGAGCAGTACTTC.

Within the sample, this clone is medium-sized. CDR3 DNA: TGCGCCAGCAGCCAAGACCGGCCCAGTAGGGCGGATACGCAGTATTTT. Translated, it gives CASSQDRPSRADTQYF. The rearrangement uses TRBV4-3 and TRBJ2-3; D call uncertain. The V and J ends lost 0 bases and 6 bases respectively, with 16 bases between them. CDR1 is LGHNA and CDR2 is YSLEER in the germline V gene. The CDR3 runs 16 residues.

This rearrangement joins TRBV11-2 to TRBJ2-7, with a weak D call TRBD2 (5 bases). The CDR3 is 12 residues long. Germline loops: CDR1 SGHAT, CDR2 FQNNGV. The V end was cut by 4 bases, the J end by 6 bases, with 10 bases between. This CDR3 is CASSSLAPEQYF. CDR3 nucleotides: TGTGCCAGCAGCTCGCTAGCTCCCGAGCAGTACTTC.

The genes are TRBV6-6 and TRBJ1-4, with a possible D match to TRBD1 (6 bases). The CDR3 extends over 13 amino acids. Trimming left V 9 bases short and J 7 bases short, with 15 bases between. Germline V gene data show CDR1 as MNHNY and CDR2 as SVGAGI (reference sequence). In DNA form, the CDR3 reads TGTGCCAGTACCACAGGGAGTGCTGAAAAACTGTTTTTT. Protein: CASTTGSAEKLFF.

The gene calls are TRBV19 and TRBJ2-2; D unclear. The germline gives CDR1 LNHDA, CDR2 SQIVND (reference sequence). This CDR3 comprises 14 residues. Trimming took 3 bases from V and 4 from J, leaving 9 bases between them. This CDR3 is CASSIRGSTGELFF. The CDR3 nucleotides are TGTGCCAGTAGTATTAGAGGATCCACCGGGGAGCTGTTTTTT.

This CDR3 is CSAKGGGPYTQYF. The CDR3 coding sequence is TGCAGCGCCAAGGGGGGAGGGCCTTATACGCAGTATTTT. This sequence joins TRBV29-1 and TRBJ2-3; TRBD2 is a possible D gene (7 bases). Germline-derived CDR1 and CDR2 are SQVTM and ANQGSEA. This CDR3 region has 13 residues. Trimming cost V 7 bases and J 7 bases, with 18 bases left between them.

V and J are TRBV6-1 and TRBJ2-5; D gene ambiguous. Germline CDR1 and CDR2: MNHNS and SASEGT. V was trimmed by 3 bases and J by 7 bases, leaving 9 bases between them. The CDR3 covers 12 residues. CDR3 coding DNA: TGTGCCAGCAGTGAGCCGCAGTGGACCCAGTACTTC. This encodes CASSEPQWTQYF.

The rearrangement joins TRBV28 to TRBJ2-7; D may be TRBD1 (6 bases). V was pared by 2 bases and J by 3 bases, with 11 bases between. The germline gives CDR1 MDHEN, CDR2 SYDVKM. The CDR3 spans 14 residues. The CDR3 protein is CASSLLGRGYEQYF. The CDR3 bases are TGTGCCAGCAGTTTACTCGGCAGGGGCTACGAGCAGTACTTC.

The chain combines TRBV7-4 with TRBJ2-2; perhaps TRBD2 as D (5 bases). CDR1 and CDR2 (germline): SGHVT, SQSDAQ. Trimming removed 4 bases from V and 4 bases from J, with 10 bases in between. The CDR3 extends over 14 amino acids. In nucleotides, the CDR3 is TGTGCCAGCAGCTGGACTCCGAGCACCGGGGAGCTGTTTTTT. Translating gives CASSWTPSTGELFF.

The CDR3 spells CASRLVTGGAETQYF. CDR3 sequence (DNA): TGTGCCAGCAGACTTGTGACAGGAGGGGCGGAGACCCAGTACTTC. This rearrangement joins TRBV5-4 to TRBJ2-5, with D perhaps TRBD1 or TRBD2 (6 bases each). Trimming shortened V by 5 bases and J by 5 bases, and 19 bases separated the two germline ends. This CDR3 comprises 15 residues. The germline CDR1 and CDR2 sequences are SGHNT and YYREEE (reference sequence). Full variable domain (missing parts from reference TRBV5-4 and TRBJ2-5): ETGVTQSPTHLIKTRGQQVTLRCSSQSGHNTVSWYQQALGQGPQFIFQYYREEENGRGNFPPRFSGLQFPNYSSELNVNALELDDSALYLCASRLVTGGAETQYFGPGTRLLVL.

The CDR3 DNA follows: TGTGCCAGCAGCTTGGAGCGGGGGAGCTCCTACAATGAGCAGTTCTTC. This sequence encodes CASSLERGSSYNEQFF. The genes are TRBV5-6 and TRBJ2-1, with 8 bases lining up with TRBD2. The CDR3 extends over 16 amino acids. Germline trimming cut 0 bases from V and 0 bases from J; bases unmatched to any gene: 2. The germline V gene encodes CDR1 SGHDT and CDR2 YYEEEE.

The chain recombines TRBV6-4 with TRBJ2-1; 10 bases agree with TRBD2. This CDR3 is built from 14 residues. The germline gives CDR1 MRHNA, CDR2 SNTAGT. V lost 2 bases, J lost 6 bases, and 1 base stayed unmatched. The chain's CDR3 is CASSDLAGVNEQFF. The CDR3 DNA is TGTGCCAGCAGTGACCTAGCGGGAGTCAATGAGCAGTTCTTC.

There are a few counts of this clone. CDR3 residues: CASSEWTSGSDQETQYF. The CDR3 region has the DNA TGTGCCAGCAGTGAGTGGACTAGCGGGAGTGACCAAGAGACCCAGTACTTC. This chain joins TRBV6-1 and TRBJ2-5, with 13 nucleotides matching TRBD2. Germline V gene lookup returns CDR1 MNHNS and CDR2 SASEGT. The CDR3 has 17 amino acids. The V segment lost 3 bases and the J segment 0 bases; nucleotides outside the gene matches: 4.